The source of this TCR beta chain is a study of CXCR3-negative and CXCR3-positive naive CD8 T cells. Every CD8+ subset sample held 250,000 to 300,000 flow-sorted cells, done in triplicate. Naive CD8+ T lymphocytes were specified as CD45RO-CCR7+CD27+CD95-. Regarding the study as a whole: Whereas both naive subsets had comparably high diversity, memory CD8+ cells had much lower diversity.

As regards this clonotype: As yet, its antigen is unknown.

The CDR3 consists of 16 residues. Germline V CDR1 and CDR2: MNHEY, SMNVEV (reference sequence). The authors made the TRB cDNA libraries by 5' RACE using UMI labels. From the 5' RACE reads, TCRdb lists one entry per CDR3 protein and no DNA. This listing includes around 81,000 distinct CDR3 sequences. Sequenced input: naive CXCR3- CD8+ T cells from blood. As to subset: CD45RO-CCR7+CD27+CD95- naive CD8+ T cells lacking CXCR3 (TNR3-). This chain uses TRBV27 with TRBJ2-7; the TCRdb D gene call, TRBD1, has no DNA to confirm it. The origin of this receptor is a human donor in good health. Some clones in this sample may be carry-over from other donors' samples. The CDR3: CASSFLQGPPSYEQYF.